The 4 T cell receptor beta chains in this list originate from one sample, sequenced in a study of CXCR3-negative and CXCR3-positive naive CD8 T cells. Study observations and caveats: Compared with CXCR3-negative naive cells, CXCR3-positive naive cells showed more hydrophobic TRB CDR3s.

These receptors lack a known antigen. Carrying UMI labels, the TRB cDNA libraries were prepared through 5' RACE. For each CDR3 protein, TCRdb gives one entry from its re-call of the 5' RACE reads, without DNA. The sample yields approximately 90,000 distinct CDR3 sequences, of which the top ten take up around 0.53%. Sequencing was performed on naive CXCR3+ CD8+ T cells from blood. Indicated subset: CD45RO-CCR7+CD27+CD95- naive CD8+ T cells expressing CXCR3 (TNR3+). The receptor source for this set is a human donor in good health. Some clones in this sample may be carry-over from other donors' samples.

The chain carries TRBV27 and TRBJ2-1; there is no DNA to check the TCRdb D call of TRBD2. This CDR3 has 15 residues. CDR1 and CDR2 (germline): MNHEY, SMNVEV (reference sequence). The CDR3 region is CASSFWRGLYNEQFF.

The CDR3 is CASSMGQGRNEQFF. The chain recombines TRBV5-5 with TRBJ2-1; TCRdb selects TRBD1, and the lack of DNA leaves this call unchecked. The CDR3 is 14 residues long. The V gene's germline CDR1 is SGHKS and CDR2 YYEKEE (reference sequence).

The rearrangement uses TRBV5-1 and TRBJ2-7; the D gene TCRdb calls, TRBD1, cannot be checked with no DNA. The CDR3 length is 12 residues. In germline, CDR1 is SGHRS, CDR2 YFSETQ. CDR3 region: CASSSWGSEQYF.

V and J are TRBV6-2 or TRBV6-3 and TRBJ1-3. The CDR3 extends over 14 amino acids. In germline, CDR1 is MNHEY, CDR2 SVGEGT. CDR3 residues: CASLRETSGNTIYF.